What follows is one TCR beta chain and its context. Its antigen is unidentified. A read error may account for a junction end that differs from germline. The sample comes from a study of T cell repertoires in cytomegalovirus infection. Turning to the study itself: Public TCR beta signatures marked donors with CMV infection and the matching HLA. Study conclusions and caveats: It was HLA-C-restricted CMV-specific TCR beta clonotypes that dominated the response ex vivo.

The CDR3 totals 12 residues. CDR1 is MGHRA and CDR2 is YSYEKL in the germline V gene. TCRdb reanalysed the reads using MiXCR and keeps one entry per CDR3 protein. The sample holds about 740,000 distinct CDR3 sequences, approximately 33% seen once. This chain joins TRBV4-1 and TRBJ1-4, with D perhaps matching TRBD1 (6 bases). This receptor was taken from a human donor in good health (CMV status not recorded). Some clones in this sample may be carry-over from other donors' samples. Sample: cultured PBMCs, taken from culture after CMV antigen stimulation. This CDR3 reads CASSQAGQKLFF. The CDR3 DNA is TGTGCCAGCAGCCAAGCAGGACAGAAACTGTTTTTT.